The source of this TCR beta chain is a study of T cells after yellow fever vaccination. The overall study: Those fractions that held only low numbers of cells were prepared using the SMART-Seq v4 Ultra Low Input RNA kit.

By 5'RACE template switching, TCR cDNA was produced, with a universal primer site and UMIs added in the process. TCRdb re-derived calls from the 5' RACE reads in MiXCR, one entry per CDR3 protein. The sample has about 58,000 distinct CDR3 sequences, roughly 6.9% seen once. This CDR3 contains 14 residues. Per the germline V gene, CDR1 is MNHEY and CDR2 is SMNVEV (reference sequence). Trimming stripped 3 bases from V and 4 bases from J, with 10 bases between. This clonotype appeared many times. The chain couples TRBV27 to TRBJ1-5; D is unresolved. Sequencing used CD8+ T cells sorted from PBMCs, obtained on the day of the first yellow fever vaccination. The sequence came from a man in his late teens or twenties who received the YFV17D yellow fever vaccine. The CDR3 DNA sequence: TGTGCCAGCAGTTTTGGCAGGATGAATCAGCCCCAGCATTTT. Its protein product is CASSFGRMNQPQHF.